This TCR beta chain was retrieved from a study of T cell clonality in common variable immunodeficiency. Most patients and controls had Caucasian heritage. The CDR3 loop spans 15 amino acids. Germline values: CDR1 SGDLS, CDR2 YYNGEE. V was shortened by 0 bases and J by 6 bases, with 14 bases between the two germline ends. TCRdb's copy holds only in-frame clones and misses some; the assay was immunoSEQ multiplex PCR. The sample contains about 47,000 clones, none occurring once; about 0.68% lies in the top ten. At least ten counts were recorded for this clone. Read coverage stops 3 residues before the CDR3 terminus; the germline J gene supplies the remainder.

The rearrangement uses TRBV9 and TRBJ2-3; weak D call: TRBD1 (6 bases). The specimen sequenced was peripheral blood mononuclear cells. The sequence was collected from a person aged 18 to 75 in good health. CDR3 bases read: TGTGCCAGCAGCGTAGGGCAGGCAAGGGGGGATACG. The encoded protein is CASSVGQARGDT. The whole CDR3 reads CASSVGQARGDTQYF.